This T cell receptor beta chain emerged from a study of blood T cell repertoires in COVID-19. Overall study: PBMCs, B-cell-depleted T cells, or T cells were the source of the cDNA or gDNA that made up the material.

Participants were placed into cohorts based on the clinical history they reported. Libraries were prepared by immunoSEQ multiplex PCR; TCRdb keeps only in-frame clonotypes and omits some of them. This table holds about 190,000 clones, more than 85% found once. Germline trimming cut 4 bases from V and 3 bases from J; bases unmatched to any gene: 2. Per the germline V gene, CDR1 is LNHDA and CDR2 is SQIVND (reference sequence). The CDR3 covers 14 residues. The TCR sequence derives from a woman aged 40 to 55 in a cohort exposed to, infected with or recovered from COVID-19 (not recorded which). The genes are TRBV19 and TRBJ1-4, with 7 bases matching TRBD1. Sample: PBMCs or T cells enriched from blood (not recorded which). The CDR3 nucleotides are TGTGCCAGTAGTACCGGGACAGCTAATGAAAAACTGTTTTTT. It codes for CASSTGTANEKLFF.